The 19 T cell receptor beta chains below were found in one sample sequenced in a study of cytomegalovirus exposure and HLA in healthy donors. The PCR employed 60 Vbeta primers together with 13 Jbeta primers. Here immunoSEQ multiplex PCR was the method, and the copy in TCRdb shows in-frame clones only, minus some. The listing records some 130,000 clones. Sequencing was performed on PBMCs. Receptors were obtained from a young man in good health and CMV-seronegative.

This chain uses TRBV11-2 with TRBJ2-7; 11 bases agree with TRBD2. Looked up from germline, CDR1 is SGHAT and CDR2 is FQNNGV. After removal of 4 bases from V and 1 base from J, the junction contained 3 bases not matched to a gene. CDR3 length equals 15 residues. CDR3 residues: CASSSVAGGSYEQYF. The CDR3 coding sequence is TGTGCCAGCAGCTCTGTAGCGGGGGGGTCCTACGAGCAGTACTTC.

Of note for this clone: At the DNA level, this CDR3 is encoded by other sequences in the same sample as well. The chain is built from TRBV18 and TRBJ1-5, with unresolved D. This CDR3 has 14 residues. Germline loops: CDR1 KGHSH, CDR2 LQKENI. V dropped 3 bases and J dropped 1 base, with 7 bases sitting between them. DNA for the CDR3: TGTGCCAGCTCACCTGGAGAAAGCAATCAGCCCCAGCATTTT. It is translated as CASSPGESNQPQHF.

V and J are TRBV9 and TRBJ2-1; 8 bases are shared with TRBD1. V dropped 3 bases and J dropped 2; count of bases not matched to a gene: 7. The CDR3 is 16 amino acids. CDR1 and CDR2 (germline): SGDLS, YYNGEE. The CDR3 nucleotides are TGTGCCAGCAGCGCCCAGTCAGGGGGCGCCTACAATGAGCAGTTCTTC. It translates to CASSAQSGGAYNEQFF.

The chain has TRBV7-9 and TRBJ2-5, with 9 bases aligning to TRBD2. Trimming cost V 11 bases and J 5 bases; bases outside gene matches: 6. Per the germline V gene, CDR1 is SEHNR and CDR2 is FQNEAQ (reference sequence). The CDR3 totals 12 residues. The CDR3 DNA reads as TGTGCCTGCGGGGGGGCGTTGGAGACCCAGTACTTC. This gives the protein CACGGALETQYF.

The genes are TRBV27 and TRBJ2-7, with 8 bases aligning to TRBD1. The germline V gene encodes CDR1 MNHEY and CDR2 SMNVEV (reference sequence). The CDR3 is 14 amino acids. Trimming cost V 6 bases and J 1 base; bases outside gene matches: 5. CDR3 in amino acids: CASSSGQGSYEQYF. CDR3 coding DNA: TGTGCCAGCAGCTCTGGACAGGGATCCTACGAGCAGTACTTC.

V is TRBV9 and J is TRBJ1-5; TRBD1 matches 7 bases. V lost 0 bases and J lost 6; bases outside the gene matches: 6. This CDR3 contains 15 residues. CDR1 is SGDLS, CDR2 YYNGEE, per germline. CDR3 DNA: TGTGCCAGCAGCGTAGGCCCAGGGGGAGCTCAGCCCCAGCATTTT. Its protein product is CASSVGPGGAQPQHF.

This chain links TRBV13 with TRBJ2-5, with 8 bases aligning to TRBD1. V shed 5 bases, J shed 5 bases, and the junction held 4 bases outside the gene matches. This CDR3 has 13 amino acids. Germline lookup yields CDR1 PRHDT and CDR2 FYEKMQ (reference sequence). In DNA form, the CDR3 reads TGTGCCAGCAGCCAGGGGGCGAAGGAGACCCAGTACTTC. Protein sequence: CASSQGAKETQYF.

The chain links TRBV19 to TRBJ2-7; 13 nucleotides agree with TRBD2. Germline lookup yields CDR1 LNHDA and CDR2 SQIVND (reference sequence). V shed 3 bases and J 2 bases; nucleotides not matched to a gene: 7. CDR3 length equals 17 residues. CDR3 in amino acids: CASSISRLAGGAYEQYF. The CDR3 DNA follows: TGTGCCAGTAGTATCTCAAGACTAGCGGGAGGAGCCTACGAGCAGTACTTC.

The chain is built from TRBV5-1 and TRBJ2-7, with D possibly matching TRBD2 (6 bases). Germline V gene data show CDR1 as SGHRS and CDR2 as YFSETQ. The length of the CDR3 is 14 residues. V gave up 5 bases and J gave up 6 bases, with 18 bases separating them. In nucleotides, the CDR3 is TGCGCCAGCAGTAGTCAAACCTCGCGGGGCGAGCAGTACTTC. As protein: CASSSQTSRGEQYF.

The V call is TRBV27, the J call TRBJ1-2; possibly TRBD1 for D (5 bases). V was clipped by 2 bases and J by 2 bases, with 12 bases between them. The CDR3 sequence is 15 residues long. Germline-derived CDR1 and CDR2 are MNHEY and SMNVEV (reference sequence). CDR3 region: CASSLVSAGNYGYTF. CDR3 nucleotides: TGTGCCAGCAGTTTAGTGTCGGCAGGGAACTATGGCTACACCTTC.

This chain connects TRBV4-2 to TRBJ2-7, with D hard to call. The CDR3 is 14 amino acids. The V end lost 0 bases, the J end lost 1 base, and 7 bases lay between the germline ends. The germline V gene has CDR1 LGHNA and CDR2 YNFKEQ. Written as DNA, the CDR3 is TGTGCCAGCAGCCAAGAAGAACAGTCCTACGAGCAGTACTTC. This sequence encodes CASSQEEQSYEQYF.

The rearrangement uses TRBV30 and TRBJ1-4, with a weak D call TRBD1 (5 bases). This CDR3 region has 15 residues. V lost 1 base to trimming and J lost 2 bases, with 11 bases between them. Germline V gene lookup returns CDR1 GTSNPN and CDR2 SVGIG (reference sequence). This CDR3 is CAWSDKGRTNEKLFF. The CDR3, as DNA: TGTGCCTGGAGTGATAAGGGGCGTACTAATGAAAAACTGTTTTTT.

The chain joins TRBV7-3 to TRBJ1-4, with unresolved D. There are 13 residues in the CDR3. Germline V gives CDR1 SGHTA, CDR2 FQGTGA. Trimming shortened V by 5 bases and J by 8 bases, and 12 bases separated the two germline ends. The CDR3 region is CASSQNRGEKLFF. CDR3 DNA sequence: TGTGCCAGCAGCCAAAACAGAGGGGAAAAACTGTTTTTT.

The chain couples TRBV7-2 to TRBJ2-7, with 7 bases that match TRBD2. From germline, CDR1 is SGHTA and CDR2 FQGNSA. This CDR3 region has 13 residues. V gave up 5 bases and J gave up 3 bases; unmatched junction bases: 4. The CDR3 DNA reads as TGTGCCAGCAGCACCGGACTAGTCTACGAGCAGTACTTC. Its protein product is CASSTGLVYEQYF.

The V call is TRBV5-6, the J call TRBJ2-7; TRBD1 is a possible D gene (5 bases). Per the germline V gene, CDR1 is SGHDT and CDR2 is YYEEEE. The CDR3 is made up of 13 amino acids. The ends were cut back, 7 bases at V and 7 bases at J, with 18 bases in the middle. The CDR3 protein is CASRRQGGGEQYF. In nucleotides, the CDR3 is TGTGCCAGCCGCCGGCAGGGCGGTGGTGAGCAGTACTTC.

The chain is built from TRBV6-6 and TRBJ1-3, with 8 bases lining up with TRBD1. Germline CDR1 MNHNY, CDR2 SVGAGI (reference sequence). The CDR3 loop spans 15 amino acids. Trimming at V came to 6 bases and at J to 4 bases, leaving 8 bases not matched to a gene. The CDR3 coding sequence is TGTGCCAGCAGCCCGGACAGGGCAAAAGGAAACACCATATATTTT. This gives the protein CASSPDRAKGNTIYF.

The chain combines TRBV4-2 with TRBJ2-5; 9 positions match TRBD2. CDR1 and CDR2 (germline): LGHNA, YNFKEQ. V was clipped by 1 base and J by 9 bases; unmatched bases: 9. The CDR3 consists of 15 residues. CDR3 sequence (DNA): TGTGCCAGCAGCCAAGGGCTAGCGGGGTCCATGGCCCAGTACTTC. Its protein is CASSQGLAGSMAQYF.

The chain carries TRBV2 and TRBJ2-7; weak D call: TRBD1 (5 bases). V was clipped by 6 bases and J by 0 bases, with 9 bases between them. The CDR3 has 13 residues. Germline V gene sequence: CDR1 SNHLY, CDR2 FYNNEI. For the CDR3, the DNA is TGTGCCAGCAGGGCAGGGTCCTCCTACGAGCAGTACTTC. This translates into CASRAGSSYEQYF.

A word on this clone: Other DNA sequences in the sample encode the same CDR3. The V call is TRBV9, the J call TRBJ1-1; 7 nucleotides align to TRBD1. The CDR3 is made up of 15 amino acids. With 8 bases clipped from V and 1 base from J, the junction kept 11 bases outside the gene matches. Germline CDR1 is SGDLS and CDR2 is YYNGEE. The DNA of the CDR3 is TGTGCCAGTAGCCCCCACACAGGGGCGAACACTGAAGCTTTCTTT. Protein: CASSPHTGANTEAFF.